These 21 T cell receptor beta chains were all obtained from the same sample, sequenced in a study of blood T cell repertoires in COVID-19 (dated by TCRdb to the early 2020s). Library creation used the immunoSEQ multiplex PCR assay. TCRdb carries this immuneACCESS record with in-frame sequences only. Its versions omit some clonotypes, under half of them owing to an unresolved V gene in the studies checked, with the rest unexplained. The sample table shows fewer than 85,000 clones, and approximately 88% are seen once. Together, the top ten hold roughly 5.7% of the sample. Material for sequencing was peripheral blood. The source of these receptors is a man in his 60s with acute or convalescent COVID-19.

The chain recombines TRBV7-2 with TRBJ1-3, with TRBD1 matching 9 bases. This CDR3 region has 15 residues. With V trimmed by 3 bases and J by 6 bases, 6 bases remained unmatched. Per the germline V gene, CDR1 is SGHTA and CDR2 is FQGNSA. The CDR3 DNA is TGTGCCAGCAGCTTGGGACAGGGCTTGGAAAACACCATATATTTT. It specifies CASSLGQGLENTIYF.

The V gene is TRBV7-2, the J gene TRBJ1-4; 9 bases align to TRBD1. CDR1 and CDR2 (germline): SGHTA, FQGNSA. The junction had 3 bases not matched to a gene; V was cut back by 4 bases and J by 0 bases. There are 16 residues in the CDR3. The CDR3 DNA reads TGTGCCAGCAGCTCTACAGGGGGCGCAACTAATGAAAAACTGTTTTTT. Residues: CASSSTGGATNEKLFF.

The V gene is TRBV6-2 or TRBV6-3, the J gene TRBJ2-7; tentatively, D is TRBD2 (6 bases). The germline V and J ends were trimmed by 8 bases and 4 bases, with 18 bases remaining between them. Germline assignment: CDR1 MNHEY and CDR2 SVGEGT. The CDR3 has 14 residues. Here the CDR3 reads CASGREQGVYEQYF. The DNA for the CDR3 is TGTGCCAGCGGCCGGGAGCAAGGAGTATACGAGCAGTACTTC.

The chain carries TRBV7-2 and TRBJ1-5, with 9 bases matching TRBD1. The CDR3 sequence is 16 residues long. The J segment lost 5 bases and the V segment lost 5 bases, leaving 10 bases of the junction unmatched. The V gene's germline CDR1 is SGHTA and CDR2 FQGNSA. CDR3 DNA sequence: TGTGCCAGCAGCCCAGGGTGGACAGGGGCCGATCAGCCCCAGCATTTT. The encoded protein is CASSPGWTGADQPQHF.

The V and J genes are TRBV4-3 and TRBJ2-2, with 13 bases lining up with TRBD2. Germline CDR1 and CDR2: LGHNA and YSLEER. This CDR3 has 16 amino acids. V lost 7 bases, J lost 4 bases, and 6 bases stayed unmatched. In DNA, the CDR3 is TGCGCCAGCAAGGCACTAGCGGGGGGGATCACCGGGGAGCTGTTTTTT. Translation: CASKALAGGITGELFF.

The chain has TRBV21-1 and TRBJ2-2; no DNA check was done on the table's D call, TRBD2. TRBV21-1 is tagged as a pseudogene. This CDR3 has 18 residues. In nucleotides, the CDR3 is TGTGCCAGCAGCAAAGAGTGGCTAGCGGGGGTTTCCACCGGGGAGCTGTTTTTT. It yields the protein CASSKEWLAGVSTGELFF.

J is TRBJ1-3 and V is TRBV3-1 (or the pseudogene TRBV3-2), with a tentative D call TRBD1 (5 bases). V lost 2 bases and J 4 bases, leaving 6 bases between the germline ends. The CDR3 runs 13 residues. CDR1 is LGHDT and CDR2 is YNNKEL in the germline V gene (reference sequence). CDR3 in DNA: TGTGCCAGCAGCCAAAAGGGGGGAAACACCATATATTTT. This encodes CASSQKGGNTIYF.

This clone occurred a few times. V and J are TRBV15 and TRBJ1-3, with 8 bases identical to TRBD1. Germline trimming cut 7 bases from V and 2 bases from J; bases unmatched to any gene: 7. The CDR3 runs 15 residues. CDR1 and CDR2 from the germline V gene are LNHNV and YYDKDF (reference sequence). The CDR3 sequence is CATTLDRVTGNTIYF. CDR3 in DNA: TGTGCCACCACCCTGGACAGGGTAACTGGAAACACCATATATTTT.

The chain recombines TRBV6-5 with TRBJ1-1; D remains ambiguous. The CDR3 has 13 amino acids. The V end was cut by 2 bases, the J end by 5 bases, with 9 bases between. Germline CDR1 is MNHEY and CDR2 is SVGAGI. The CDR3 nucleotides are TGTGCCAGCAGTTACACGGGAAGAACTGAAGCTTTCTTT. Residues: CASSYTGRTEAFF.

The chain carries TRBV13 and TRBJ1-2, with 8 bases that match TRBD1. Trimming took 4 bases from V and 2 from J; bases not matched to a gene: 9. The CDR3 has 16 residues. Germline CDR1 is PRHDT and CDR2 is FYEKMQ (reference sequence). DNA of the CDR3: TGTGCCAGCAGCTCCCGACAGGGGTCGCGGAACTATGGCTACACCTTC. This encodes CASSSRQGSRNYGYTF.

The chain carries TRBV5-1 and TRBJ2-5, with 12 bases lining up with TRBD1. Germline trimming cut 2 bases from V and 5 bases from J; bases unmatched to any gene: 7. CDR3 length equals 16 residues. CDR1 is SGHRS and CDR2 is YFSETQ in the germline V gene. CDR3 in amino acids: CASSFKGTGGSETQYF. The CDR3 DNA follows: TGCGCCAGCAGCTTTAAAGGGACAGGGGGCTCGGAGACCCAGTACTTC.

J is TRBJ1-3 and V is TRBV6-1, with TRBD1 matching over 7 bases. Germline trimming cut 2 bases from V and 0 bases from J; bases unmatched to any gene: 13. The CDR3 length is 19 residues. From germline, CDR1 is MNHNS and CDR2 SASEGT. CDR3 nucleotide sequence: TGTGCCAGCAGTGAATCACCGACAGGGTGGGGCCCCTCTGGAAACACCATATATTTT. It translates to CASSESPTGWGPSGNTIYF.

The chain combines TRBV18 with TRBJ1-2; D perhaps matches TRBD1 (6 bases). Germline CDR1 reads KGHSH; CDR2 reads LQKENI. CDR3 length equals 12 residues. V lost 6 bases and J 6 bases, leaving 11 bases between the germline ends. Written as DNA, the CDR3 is TGTGCCAGCTCGCCGAACAGGGATGGCTACACCTTC. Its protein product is CASSPNRDGYTF.

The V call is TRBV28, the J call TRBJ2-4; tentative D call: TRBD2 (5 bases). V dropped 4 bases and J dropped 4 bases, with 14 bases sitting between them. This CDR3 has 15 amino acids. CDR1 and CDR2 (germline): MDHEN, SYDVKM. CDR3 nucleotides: TGTGCCAGCAGTTCCACCGAGAGAGGGAAAAACATTCAGTACTTC. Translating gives CASSSTERGKNIQYF.

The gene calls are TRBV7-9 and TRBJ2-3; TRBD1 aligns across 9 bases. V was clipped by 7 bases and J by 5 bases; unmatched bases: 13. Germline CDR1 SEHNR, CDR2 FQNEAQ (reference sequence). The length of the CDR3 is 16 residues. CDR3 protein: CASKRMSGTGQDTQYF. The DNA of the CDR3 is TGTGCCAGCAAACGGATGTCCGGGACAGGGCAAGATACGCAGTATTTT.

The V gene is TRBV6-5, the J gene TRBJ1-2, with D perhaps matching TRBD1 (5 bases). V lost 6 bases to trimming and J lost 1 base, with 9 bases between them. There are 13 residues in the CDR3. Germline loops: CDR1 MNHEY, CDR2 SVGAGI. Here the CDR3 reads CASRAGGNYGYTF. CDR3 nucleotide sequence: TGTGCCAGCAGAGCCGGGGGTAACTATGGCTACACCTTC.

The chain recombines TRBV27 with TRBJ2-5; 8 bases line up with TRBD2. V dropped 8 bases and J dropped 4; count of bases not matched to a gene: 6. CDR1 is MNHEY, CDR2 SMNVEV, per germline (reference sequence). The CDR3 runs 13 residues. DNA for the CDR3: TGTGCCAGCGGGCGGGGGGTAGGAGAGACCCAGTACTTC. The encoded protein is CASGRGVGETQYF.

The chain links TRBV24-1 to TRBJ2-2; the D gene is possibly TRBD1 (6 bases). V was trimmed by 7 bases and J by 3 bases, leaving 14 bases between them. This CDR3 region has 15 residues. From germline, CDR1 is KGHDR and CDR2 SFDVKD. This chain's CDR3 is CATRDTGIDTGELFF. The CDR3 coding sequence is TGTGCCACCAGAGACACAGGGATCGACACCGGGGAGCTGTTTTTT.

The CDR3 protein is CATSRDTGNQPQHF. The CDR3 region has the DNA TGTGCCACCAGCAGAGATACGGGCAATCAGCCCCAGCATTTT. The rearrangement uses TRBV15 and TRBJ1-5; no definite D call. Germline assignment: CDR1 LNHNV and CDR2 YYDKDF (reference sequence). Trimming removed 0 bases at V and 2 bases at J, with 5 bases between. The CDR3 is 14 amino acids.

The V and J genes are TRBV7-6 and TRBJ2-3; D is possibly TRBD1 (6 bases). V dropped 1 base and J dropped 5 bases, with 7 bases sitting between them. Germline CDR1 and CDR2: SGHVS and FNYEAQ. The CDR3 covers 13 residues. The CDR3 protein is CASSLVRGDTQYF. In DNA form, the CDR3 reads TGTGCCAGCAGCTTAGTCAGGGGAGATACGCAGTATTTT.

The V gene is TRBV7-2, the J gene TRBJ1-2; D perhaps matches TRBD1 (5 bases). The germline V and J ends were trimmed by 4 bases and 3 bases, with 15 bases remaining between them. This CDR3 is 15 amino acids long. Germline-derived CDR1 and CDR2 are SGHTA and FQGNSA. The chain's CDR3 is CASSSPGLRDYGYTF. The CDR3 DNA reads TGTGCCAGCAGCTCCCCGGGCCTCAGGGACTATGGCTACACCTTC.